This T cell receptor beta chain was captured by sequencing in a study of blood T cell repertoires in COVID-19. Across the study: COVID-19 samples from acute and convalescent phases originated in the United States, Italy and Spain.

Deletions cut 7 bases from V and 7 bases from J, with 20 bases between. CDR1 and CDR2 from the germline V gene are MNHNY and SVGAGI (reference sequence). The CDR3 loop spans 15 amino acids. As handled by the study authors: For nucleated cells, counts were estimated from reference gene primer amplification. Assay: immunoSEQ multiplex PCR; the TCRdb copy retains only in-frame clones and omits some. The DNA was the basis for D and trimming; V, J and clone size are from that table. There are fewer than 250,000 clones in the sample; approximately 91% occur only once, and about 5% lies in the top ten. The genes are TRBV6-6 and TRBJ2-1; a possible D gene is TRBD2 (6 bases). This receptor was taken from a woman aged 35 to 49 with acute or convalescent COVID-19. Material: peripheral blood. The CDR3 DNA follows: TGTGCCAGCATTCTGTCCGCTACGGGGAGGAATGAGCAGTTCTTC. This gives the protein CASILSATGRNEQFF.